This T cell receptor (beta chain) was recovered during a study of T cell repertoires in cytomegalovirus infection. Study-wide context: TCR beta signatures that were public indicated CMV infection and matching HLA type.

CDR3 length equals 18 residues. The V gene's germline CDR1 is SGHVS and CDR2 FQNEAQ. Trimming took off 1 base at V and 8 bases at J, with 25 bases between the two ends. Overall study results and limits: Dominating the ex vivo response were TCR beta clonotypes that were CMV-specific and HLA-C-restricted.

This clonotype was counted ten times or more. The antigen is not known. TCRdb used MiXCR to reprocess the reads, holding one entry per CDR3 protein. In the table there are approximately 190,000 distinct CDR3 sequences, 8.5% to 10% of which are singletons. Sequenced input: PBMCs. The V and J genes are TRBV7-8 and TRBJ2-3, with a possible D match to TRBD1 (6 bases). The sequence was obtained from a human donor in good health (CMV status not recorded). Some clones in this sample may be carry-over from other donors' samples. CDR3 protein: CASSLDDVGAPRTATQYF. The CDR3 DNA is TGTGCCAGCAGCTTAGACGATGTGGGGGCCCCACGAACGGCTACGCAGTATTTT.